The following is a T cell receptor (beta chain) sequence with its context. Its antigen target is currently unknown. No base-level quality is on record; no much larger clone is a single base apart. This specimen comes from a study of blood T cell repertoires in COVID-19 (dated by TCRdb to 2018 to 2020). As for the study more broadly: Collaborator samples came from the United States, Italy and Spain and covered acute and convalescent phases of COVID-19. The sample metadata nearly always contained a de-identified subject ID, COVID-19 status, age in years and sex. Where available, HLA class I and class II types were taken from metadata supplied by the sample provider and were not determined by assay-based typing. The dataset comprised deeply sampled blood TCRbeta repertoires from subjects exposed to, actively infected with, or recovered from COVID-19. The material from the prospective study consisted of cDNA or gDNA derived from T cells, B-cell-depleted T cells, or PBMCs. Samples were obtained from the ongoing ImmuneRACE study (first 160 participants) and from approximately 1,200 subjects provided by 6 global collaborators. A freely available public database, intended as a resource for researchers studying the immune response to SARS-CoV-2, is where the repertoires were released. What the work shows at the level of the full study, not this receptor alone: The amount of clinical and demographic metadata varied by source and participant and was provided uncurated.

TCRbeta CDR3 regions were amplified from genomic DNA by means of the immunoSEQ Assay, a bias-controlled multiplex PCR. The original pipeline was this. The number of nucleated cells in each sample was estimated by amplification of reference gene primers within the assay. To quantify the absolute abundance of each unique TCRbeta CDR3 rearrangement, sequence reads were collapsed and filtered. Productive Simpson clonality was computed per sample as the square root of Simpson's diversity index over productive rearrangements. TCRdb holds this immuneACCESS table with in-frame rearrangements only. Some clones are missing; in checked studies, unresolved V genes explain under half, and the rest has no known cause. The D gene and trimming were derived from the DNA, and the V and J assignments and clone size from that table. Here the sample has 250,000 to 350,000 clones; roughly 90% occur a single time. 6.4% of the sample goes to the ten largest clones.

There are 14 amino acids in the CDR3, from cysteine to phenylalanine inclusive. The DNA shown is the 42-base CDR3, in frame from base 1. V is pared back by 4 bases and J by 3 bases, with 13 bases lying between the germline termini. In the germline V gene, CDR1 corresponds to LGHNT and CDR2 to FRNRAP. Samples from volunteer blood donors who had recovered from COVID-19 were contributed by a second Seattle source. The collaborating institutions used their own protocols to collect whole blood in K2EDTA tubes. For TCRbeta analysis, collaborator samples were shipped as frozen whole blood, as isolated PBMCs, or as DNA extracted from either sample type.

What was sequenced was peripheral blood. This chain joins TRBV12-5 to TRBJ2-7; the D gene is possibly TRBD2, with 5 bases matching. This clonotype originated in a young man who had recovered from COVID-19. The CDR3 amino acid sequence is: CASGSPEVGYEQYF. At the DNA level, the sequence is TGTGCTAGTGGTTCCCCGGAGGTGGGCTACGAGCAGTACTTC.